The clone carrying this T cell receptor beta chain was seen a few times. No antigen is known for it. The data belong to a study of human T cells and chemical hapten exposure. This sample's time point: patch test 1, 2 weeks after DPC sensitization. Treatment here: therapeutic diphenylcyclopropenone sensitization with weekly scalp DPC. Study-wide results and caveats: Patch test score tracked positively with PT1 expanded TCR counts. It was expanded TCRs that formed significantly more large CDR3 similarity clusters than controls did.

The CDR3 covers 12 residues. Trimming shortened V by 3 bases and J by 6 bases, and 8 bases separated the two germline ends. Each CDR3 protein is one row after TCRdb ran MiXCR on the RACE reads. The table shows more than 80,000 distinct CDR3 sequences, with 7.5% to 9% occurring only once. The chain links TRBV12-3 or TRBV12-4 to TRBJ1-1; D gene ambiguous. The specimen was whole blood, collected in connection with sensitization to the hapten diphenylcyclopropenone (DPC). The sequence came from a woman under 40 with alopecia areata. Some clones in this sample may be carry-over from other donors' samples. CDR3 in amino acids: CASSLGTPEAFF. The CDR3 DNA sequence: TGTGCCAGCAGTTTGGGCACCCCTGAAGCTTTCTTT.